A single sample gave rise to the 30 T cell receptor beta chains below, sequenced in a study of shared clonotypes between healthy human individuals. Profiling relied on immunoSEQ multiplex PCR, and the TCRdb table lists in-frame clones only, not all of them. The repertoire has millions of clones, more than 80% of them found once; the top ten carry 0.14%. The sample taken for sequencing was naive CD4+ T cells sorted from blood. Subset here: CD45RA+ positively selected. These receptors all stem from a man between 18 and 35 years old in good health.

The chain uses TRBV18 and TRBJ1-2, with a weak D call TRBD1 (5 bases). Germline CDR1 reads KGHSH; CDR2 reads LQKENI. V was pared by 3 bases and J by 5 bases, with 10 bases between. The CDR3 contains 13 residues. The CDR3 coding sequence is TGTGCCAGCTCACCTGCAGGGAGGTATGGCTACACCTTC. It codes for CASSPAGRYGYTF.

This chain joins TRBV28 and TRBJ2-5; weak D call: TRBD2 (7 bases). Germline V gene data show CDR1 as MDHEN and CDR2 as SYDVKM. V was pared by 6 bases and J by 5 bases, with 16 bases between. This CDR3 has 14 residues. CDR3 sequence: CASSVGGLSETQYF. CDR3 nucleotides: TGTGCCAGCAGCGTCGGGGGGCTCAGTGAGACCCAGTACTTC.

The chain carries TRBV6-5 and TRBJ1-5; D is undetermined. From germline, CDR1 is MNHEY and CDR2 SVGAGI. There are 16 residues in the CDR3. Trimming stripped 1 base from V and 0 bases from J, with 10 bases between. The CDR3 sequence: CASSYWDPYSNQPQHF. CDR3 DNA sequence: TGTGCCAGCAGTTACTGGGATCCATATAGCAATCAGCCCCAGCATTTT.

This chain links TRBV27 with TRBJ1-3, with TRBD1 matching 11 bases. The CDR3 is made up of 16 amino acids. The germline gives CDR1 MNHEY, CDR2 SMNVEV (reference sequence). V trimming: 5 bases; J trimming: 2 bases; junction bases outside the gene matches: 5. CDR3 nucleotide sequence: TGTGCCAGCAGTCCCTGGGACAGGGGGGCTGGAAACACCATATATTTT. It specifies CASSPWDRGAGNTIYF.

Only one count was recorded for this clone. The chain is built from TRBV5-1 and TRBJ1-3, with D unresolved. CDR1 and CDR2 from the germline V gene are SGHRS and YFSETQ. Trimming removed 1 base at V and 0 bases at J, with 11 bases between. The CDR3 runs 16 residues. CDR3 protein: CASSLRSSSSGNTIYF. For the CDR3, the DNA is TGCGCCAGCAGCTTGCGATCGTCATCCTCTGGAAACACCATATATTTT.

The chain employs TRBV6-1 and TRBJ2-5; TRBD1 aligns across 9 bases. This CDR3 comprises 15 residues. Germline loops: CDR1 MNHNS, CDR2 SASEGT. V lost 3 bases to trimming and J lost 4 bases; unmatched junction nucleotides: 6. CDR3 sequence: CASSDYRGPGETQYF. Written as DNA, the CDR3 is TGTGCCAGCAGTGATTACAGGGGGCCGGGAGAGACCCAGTACTTC.

The chain uses TRBV9 and TRBJ2-3; D possibly corresponds to TRBD2 (5 bases). Per germline, CDR1 SGDLS and CDR2 YYNGEE. The CDR3 is 15 residues long. Trimming removed 0 bases from V and 0 bases from J, with 8 bases in between. CDR3 amino acids: CASSVVLASTDTQYF. Written as DNA, the CDR3 is TGTGCCAGCAGCGTAGTCCTAGCTAGCACAGATACGCAGTATTTT.

The chain couples TRBV9 to TRBJ1-5; D call uncertain. The germline V gene has CDR1 SGDLS and CDR2 YYNGEE. This CDR3 is 14 amino acids long. The ends were cut back, 3 bases at V and 0 bases at J, with 7 bases in the middle. CDR3: CASSGDYSNQPQHF. The CDR3 region has the DNA TGTGCCAGCAGCGGAGATTATAGCAATCAGCCCCAGCATTTT.

For this clone: The same CDR3 can be traced to other DNA sequences in this sample. This rearrangement joins TRBV18 to TRBJ1-4; a possible D gene is TRBD1 (6 bases). CDR3 length: 15 amino acids. Trimming pared 2 bases from V and 4 bases from J, leaving 11 bases between. Germline V gives CDR1 KGHSH, CDR2 LQKENI. The CDR3: CASSPKTGSNEKLFF. The CDR3, as DNA: TGTGCCAGCTCACCAAAAACAGGGAGTAATGAAAAACTGTTTTTT.

On this clone: Germline and junction disagree at one end, which may indicate a read error. The chain is built from TRBV7-7 and TRBJ1-3; the match to TRBD1 covers 7 bases. The CDR3 totals 17 residues. The germline V gene has CDR1 SSHAT and CDR2 FNYEAQ (reference sequence). In nucleotides, the CDR3 is TGTGCTAGCAGCTCAGGGGGGTGGTGGGATGAAGGAAACACCATATATTTT. Translation gives CASSSGGWWDEGNTIYF.

This rearrangement joins TRBV6-1 to TRBJ1-1; D not resolved. The germline V and J ends were trimmed by 3 bases and 7 bases, with 12 bases remaining between them. This CDR3 has 13 residues. Germline CDR1 is MNHNS and CDR2 is SASEGT. CDR3 amino acids: CASSDRANYEAFF. Here the CDR3 DNA reads TGTGCCAGCAGTGATAGGGCAAACTATGAAGCTTTCTTT.

The chain couples TRBV6-6 to TRBJ1-2; 7 bases map to TRBD1. The ends lost 2 bases at V and 8 bases at J; junction bases unmatched: 8. CDR1 is MNHNY, CDR2 SVGAGI, per germline (reference sequence). There are 14 residues in the CDR3. CDR3 loop: CASSYGDSPTGYTF. CDR3 nucleotides: TGTGCCAGCAGTTACGGGGACAGCCCCACGGGCTACACCTTC.

The chain has TRBV19 and TRBJ1-4; D is ambiguous. Germline V CDR1 and CDR2: LNHDA, SQIVND (reference sequence). The CDR3 runs 12 residues. The germline V and J ends were trimmed by 7 bases and 7 bases, with 10 bases remaining between them. CDR3 residues: CASNGVGEKLFF. In nucleotides, the CDR3 is TGTGCCAGTAATGGAGTGGGTGAAAAACTGTTTTTT.

V usage is TRBV19 and J usage is TRBJ1-2; D gene unclear. With 4 bases removed from V and 4 bases from J, the gap between germline ends came to 10 bases. Per the germline V gene, CDR1 is LNHDA and CDR2 is SQIVND (reference sequence). The CDR3 is 13 residues long. This chain's CDR3 is CASSSRGSYGYTF. The CDR3 DNA follows: TGTGCCAGTAGTAGTCGAGGGTCCTATGGCTACACCTTC.

This chain connects TRBV28 to TRBJ1-5, with D unclear. The CDR3 loop spans 12 amino acids. Trimming took 2 bases from V and 9 from J, leaving 8 bases between them. Germline loops: CDR1 MDHEN, CDR2 SYDVKM. As DNA, the CDR3 is TGTGCCAGCAGTTTACAAGCGGGGCCCCAGCATTTT. Encoded protein: CASSLQAGPQHF.

This chain uses TRBV6-1 with TRBJ2-5, with TRBD1 matching over 7 bases. The CDR3 sequence is 14 residues long. The junction had 11 bases not matched to a gene; V was cut back by 8 bases and J by 5 bases. Germline V gene lookup returns CDR1 MNHNS and CDR2 SASEGT. The CDR3 loop is CASRTGQRGETQYF. The DNA for the CDR3 is TGTGCCAGCCGTACGGGACAGAGAGGCGAGACCCAGTACTTC.

The genes are TRBV5-1 and TRBJ2-5; perhaps TRBD2 as D (5 bases). The germline gives CDR1 SGHRS, CDR2 YFSETQ. The ends were cut back, 3 bases at V and 1 base at J, with 13 bases in the middle. The CDR3 totals 15 residues. DNA for the CDR3: TGCGCCAGCAGCTCGGCGGGCCGGATCCAAGAGACCCAGTACTTC. Translated: CASSSAGRIQETQYF.

This chain connects TRBV7-3 to TRBJ2-5; tentative D call: TRBD1 (6 bases). This CDR3 has 14 residues. CDR1 and CDR2 (germline): SGHTA, FQGTGA. V dropped 2 bases and J dropped 7 bases, with 14 bases sitting between them. The CDR3 nucleotides read TGTGCCAGCAGCTTATTAGGGAAAGGGGGGACCCAGTACTTC. Its protein product is CASSLLGKGGTQYF. The whole variable domain, filled in from reference TRBV7-3 and TRBJ2-5, reads GAGVSQTPSNKVTEKGKYVELRCDPISGHTALYWYRQSLGQGPEFLIYFQGTGAADDSGLPNDRFFAVRPEGSVSTLKIQRTERGDSAVYLCASSLLGKGGTQYFGPGTRLLVL.

The CDR3: CASSTTNNEQFF. The CDR3 DNA reads TGTGCCAGCAGCACCACCAATAATGAGCAGTTCTTC. The rearrangement links TRBV7-2 to TRBJ2-1; D is unresolved. Between the trimmed V and J ends, which lost 5 bases and 7 bases, there was a span of 9 bases. Germline assignment: CDR1 SGHTA and CDR2 FQGNSA. The CDR3 is 12 amino acids.

The rearrangement uses TRBV2 and TRBJ1-2; 7 positions agree with TRBD1. The J segment lost 5 bases and the V segment lost 2 bases, leaving 5 bases of the junction unmatched. The CDR3 extends over 14 amino acids. The V gene's germline CDR1 is SNHLY and CDR2 FYNNEI. The CDR3 bases are TGTGCCAGCAGTGAATTCCAGGGGGGTTATGGCTACACCTTC. This encodes CASSEFQGGYGYTF.

The V call is TRBV11-2, the J call TRBJ2-5; D ambiguous. The CDR3 runs 13 residues. Germline V gene lookup returns CDR1 SGHAT and CDR2 FQNNGV. Trimming removed 2 bases at V and 3 bases at J, with 7 bases between. CDR3 sequence reads: CASSLWSEETQYF. The CDR3 region has the DNA TGTGCCAGCAGCTTATGGTCAGAAGAGACCCAGTACTTC.

This chain connects TRBV9 to TRBJ2-3; no clear D gene. Germline values: CDR1 SGDLS, CDR2 YYNGEE. V lost 4 bases and J 1 base, leaving 7 bases between the germline ends. The CDR3 contains 13 residues. The CDR3 spells CASSPSGTDTQYF. CDR3 DNA: TGTGCCAGCAGCCCCTCAGGCACAGATACGCAGTATTTT.

This chain connects TRBV7-8 to TRBJ1-4; maybe TRBD1 (6 bases). Trimming shortened V by 1 base and J by 4 bases, and 13 bases separated the two germline ends. The CDR3 is made up of 16 amino acids. The V gene's germline CDR1 is SGHVS and CDR2 FQNEAQ. CDR3 DNA sequence: TGTGCCAGCAGCTTAGTGGGGGGGGCAGGTAATGAAAAACTGTTTTTT. Amino acids: CASSLVGGAGNEKLFF.

The sample holds one count of this clone. CDR3 sequence: CASSQPPGYNNEQFF. As DNA, the CDR3 is TGTGCCAGCAGCCAACCCCCGGGCTACAACAATGAGCAGTTCTTC. The J gene is TRBJ2-1, the V gene TRBV14; D is uncertain. The CDR3 has 15 amino acids. V shed 2 bases and J shed 5 bases, with 13 bases lying between them. The germline V gene has CDR1 SGHDN and CDR2 FVKESK.

The chain has TRBV11-2 and TRBJ1-2, with 10 nucleotides matching TRBD1. The germline V gene encodes CDR1 SGHAT and CDR2 FQNNGV. V lost 1 base and J lost 7; bases outside the gene matches: 3. This CDR3 spans 14 amino acids. CDR3 nucleotide sequence: TGTGCCAGCAGCTTAGGACAGGGGGCTCTTGGCTACACCTTC. It specifies CASSLGQGALGYTF.

This chain links TRBV18 with TRBJ1-1; perhaps TRBD1 as D (5 bases). Germline V gives CDR1 KGHSH, CDR2 LQKENI. The CDR3 consists of 16 residues. Trimming removed 2 bases at V and 3 bases at J, with 16 bases between. CDR3 DNA sequence: TGTGCCAGCTCACCAAGGGGCAGTTCGGCGGACACTGAAGCTTTCTTT. Translated, it gives CASSPRGSSADTEAFF.

The chain joins TRBV28 to TRBJ1-1; the D gene is possibly TRBD1 (6 bases). V lost 5 bases and J 4 bases, leaving 11 bases between the germline ends. CDR3 length: 13 amino acids. The germline gives CDR1 MDHEN, CDR2 SYDVKM. CDR3 amino acids: CASSGRGGTEAFF. Here the CDR3 DNA reads TGTGCCAGCAGTGGCAGGGGAGGCACTGAAGCTTTCTTT.

The chain carries TRBV6-5 and TRBJ2-7; TRBD1 aligns across 7 bases. With 10 bases clipped from V and 0 bases from J, the junction kept 6 bases outside the gene matches. Germline V gene lookup returns CDR1 MNHEY and CDR2 SVGAGI. The CDR3 totals 13 residues. CDR3 coding DNA: TGTGCCACCCACCGGGACAGCTCCTACGAGCAGTACTTC. Its translation: CATHRDSSYEQYF.

Comments on this clone: Other DNA sequences from this sample encode an identical CDR3 as well. The gene calls are TRBV6-5 and TRBJ2-4; D gene ambiguous. The V gene's germline CDR1 is MNHEY and CDR2 SVGAGI. The V gene lost 6 bases and the J gene lost 0 bases, with 9 bases spanning the gap. This CDR3 has 14 amino acids. The CDR3 loop reads CASSPTGAKNIQYF. The CDR3, as DNA: TGTGCCAGCAGCCCCACGGGAGCCAAAAACATTCAGTACTTC.

V gene TRBV7-9 combines with J gene TRBJ1-4; TRBD1 matches 12 bases. Germline CDR1 reads SEHNR; CDR2 reads FQNEAQ (reference sequence). V gave up 4 bases and J gave up 8 bases; unmatched junction bases: 8. There are 16 residues in the CDR3. CDR3 bases: TGTGCCAGCAGCTCGGGACAGGGGGCGCGGGGGGAAAAACTGTTTTTT. Protein product: CASSSGQGARGEKLFF.